What follows are 11 T cell receptor beta chains derived from one specimen sequenced in a study of PD-L1 blockade in urothelial cancer. Libraries were prepared by immunoSEQ multiplex PCR; TCRdb keeps only in-frame clonotypes and omits some of them. The table lists about 100,000 clones, about 90% of them singletons. The sequencing used PBMCs, collected around atezolizumab (anti-PD-L1) treatment. The receptors stem from an elderly woman with urothelial cancer.

This chain links TRBV7-9 with TRBJ2-3; maybe TRBD1 (5 bases). V shed 0 bases and J shed 0 bases, with 7 bases lying between them. Germline V gene lookup returns CDR1 SEHNR and CDR2 FQNEAQ (reference sequence). The CDR3 runs to 15 residues. CDR3: CASSLATVSTDTQYF. The CDR3 nucleotides are TGTGCCAGCAGCTTAGCGACAGTTAGCACAGATACGCAGTATTTT.

The rearrangement links TRBV7-2 to TRBJ2-3; 10 bases agree with TRBD2. Trimming at V came to 2 bases and at J to 7 bases, leaving 6 bases not matched to a gene. Per the germline V gene, CDR1 is SGHTA and CDR2 is FQGNSA. This CDR3 contains 15 residues. CDR3 DNA sequence: TGTGCCAGCAGCTTAACTAGCGGGATAGGAAATACGCAGTATTTT. It is translated as CASSLTSGIGNTQYF. The variable domain in full, with the rest retrieved from reference TRBV7-2 and TRBJ2-3, is GAGVSQSPSNKVTEKGKDVELRCDPISGHTALYWYRQSLGQGLEFLIYFQGNSAPDKSGLPSDRFSAERTGGSVSTLTIQRTQQEDSAVYLCASSLTSGIGNTQYFGPGTRLTVL.

The V call is TRBV28, the J call TRBJ2-5; no firm D call. The CDR3 has 13 residues. V gave up 7 bases and J gave up 2 bases, with 11 bases separating them. Per the germline V gene, CDR1 is MDHEN and CDR2 is SYDVKM. The CDR3: CASNLQPQETQYF. For the CDR3, the DNA is TGTGCCAGCAACTTACAGCCACAAGAGACCCAGTACTTC.

This clone appeared once. The V gene is TRBV18, the J gene TRBJ2-7; 10 bases fit TRBD2. The CDR3 has 21 amino acids. Germline CDR1 is KGHSH and CDR2 is LQKENI. The trim removed 3 bases at V and 1 base at J, leaving 21 bases unmatched. CDR3 protein: CASSPEKQLTSGITISYEQYF. The CDR3 nucleotides read TGTGCCAGCTCACCCGAGAAACAATTAACTAGCGGGATAACGATTTCCTACGAGCAGTACTTC.

The genes are TRBV28 and TRBJ2-3, with 7 bases aligning to TRBD1. Germline CDR1 and CDR2: MDHEN and SYDVKM. V shed 5 bases and J 0 bases; nucleotides not matched to a gene: 8. The CDR3 is 16 amino acids. The CDR3, as DNA: TGTGCCAGCAGTCCTTCCCAGGGGGTAAGCACAGATACGCAGTATTTT. Amino acids: CASSPSQGVSTDTQYF.

With respect to this clone: At one boundary the junction diverges from the germline segment, which might be a read error. The rearrangement links TRBV28 to TRBJ2-7; D uncertain. Per germline, CDR1 MDHEN and CDR2 SYDVKM. The CDR3 is 11 residues long. The CDR3 spells CASSLGSGWDF. The CDR3 region has the DNA TGTGCCAGCAGTTTAGGTTCCGGGTGGGACTTC.

This clone occurred once. This rearrangement joins TRBV11-2 to TRBJ1-1; 7 bases are shared with TRBD1. In germline, CDR1 is SGHAT, CDR2 FQNNGV. This CDR3 is 11 amino acids long. V lost 2 bases and J lost 10; bases outside the gene matches: 1. The CDR3 coding sequence is TGTGCCAGCAGCTTACAGGGGGGAGCTTTCTTT. As protein: CASSLQGGAFF.

This rearrangement joins TRBV11-2 to TRBJ2-7; possibly TRBD1 for D (6 bases). The germline gives CDR1 SGHAT, CDR2 FQNNGV. This CDR3 has 15 amino acids. V gave up 5 bases and J gave up 1 base, with 15 bases separating them. The CDR3 coding sequence is TGTGCCAGCAGCGTGGGCCAGGGGCGTTCCTACGAGCAGTACTTC. Encoded protein: CASSVGQGRSYEQYF.

The rearrangement links TRBV7-2 to TRBJ2-7, with D possibly being TRBD1 (5 bases). Trimming cost V 6 bases and J 1 base, with 13 bases left between them. CDR3 length: 14 amino acids. In germline, CDR1 is SGHTA, CDR2 FQGNSA. Written as DNA, the CDR3 is TGTGCCAGCAGGGTGAGCAGGGCATCCTACGAGCAGTACTTC. This sequence encodes CASRVSRASYEQYF.

The chain is built from TRBV21-1 and TRBJ2-3; TRBD2 is the table's D call, not checked against the DNA. TRBV21-1 is a recognized pseudogene. This CDR3 is built from 16 residues. CDR3 in amino acids: CASSKRLAGAVDTQYF. The CDR3 nucleotides read TGTGCCAGCAGCAAGCGGCTAGCGGGAGCTGTAGATACGCAGTATTTT.

The chain combines TRBV28 with TRBJ2-3; D may be TRBD2 (6 bases). The V end lost 3 bases, the J end lost 6 bases, and 16 bases lay between the germline ends. Germline CDR1 and CDR2: MDHEN and SYDVKM. This CDR3 has 15 amino acids. CDR3 in DNA: TGTGCCAGCAGTTTGCCGGGACTTATTGCGGATACGCAGTATTTT. This sequence encodes CASSLPGLIADTQYF.